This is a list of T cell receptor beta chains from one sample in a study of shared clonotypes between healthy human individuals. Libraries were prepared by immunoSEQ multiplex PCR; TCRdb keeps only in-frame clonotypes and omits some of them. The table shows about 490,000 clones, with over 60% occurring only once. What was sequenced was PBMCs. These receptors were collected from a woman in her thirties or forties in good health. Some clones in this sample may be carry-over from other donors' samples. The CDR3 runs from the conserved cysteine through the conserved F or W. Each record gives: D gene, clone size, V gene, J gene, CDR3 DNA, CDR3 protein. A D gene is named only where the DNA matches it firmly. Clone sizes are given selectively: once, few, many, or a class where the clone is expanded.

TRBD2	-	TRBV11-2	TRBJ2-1	TGTGCCAGCAGCGTCACTAGCGGGAGTTACAATGAGCAGTTCTTC	CASSVTSGSYNEQFF
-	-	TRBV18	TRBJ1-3	TGTGCCAGCTCACCACCTTCGGACGGTAACACCATATATTTT	CASSPPSDGNTIYF
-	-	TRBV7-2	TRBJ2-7	TGTGCCAGCAGCTTTCGGGACGGATCCTACGAGCAGTACTTC	CASSFRDGSYEQYF
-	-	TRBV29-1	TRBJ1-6	TGCAGCGTTGCATCGGGGGGCAATTCACCCCTCCACTTT	CSVASGGNSPLHF
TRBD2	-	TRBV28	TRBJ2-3	TGTGCCAGCAGCCCTAGCGGGAGTTTGGGCACAGATACGCAGTATTTT	CASSPSGSLGTDTQYF
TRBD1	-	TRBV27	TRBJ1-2	TGTGCCAGCAGTGAAGCCGGGACAGGGTTTGGCTACACCTTC	CASSEAGTGFGYTF
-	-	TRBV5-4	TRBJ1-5	TGTGCCAGCAGCTTGGACGGCAATCAGCCCCAGCATTTT	CASSLDGNQPQHF
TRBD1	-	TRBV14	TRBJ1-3	TGTGCCAGCAGCCCTCGGACAGGGGGAAACACCATATATTTT	CASSPRTGGNTIYF
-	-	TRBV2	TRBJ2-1	TGTGCCAGCAGTGAAGGGGTGGGAGATGAGCAGTTCTTC	CASSEGVGDEQFF
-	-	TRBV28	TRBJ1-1	TGTGCCAGCAGTTTACAGCACACTGAAGCTTTCTTT	CASSLQHTEAFF
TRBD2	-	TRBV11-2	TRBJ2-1	TGTGCCAGCAGTTCGACTAGCGGAACCTACAATGAGCAGTTCTTC	CASSSTSGTYNEQFF
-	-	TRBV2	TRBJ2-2	TGTGCCAGCAGTGGCCCATCGAACACCGGGGAGCTGTTTTTT	CASSGPSNTGELFF
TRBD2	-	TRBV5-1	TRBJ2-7	TGCGCCAGCAGCCAACTAGCGGGAGGGAACGAGCAGTACTTC	CASSQLAGGNEQYF
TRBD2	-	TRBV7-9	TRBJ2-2	TGTGCCAGCAGCACCCGGTGGGAGGGAGCCCCGAACACCGGGGAGCTGTTTTTT	CASSTRWEGAPNTGELFF
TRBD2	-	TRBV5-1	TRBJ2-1	TGCGCCAGCAGCCAAACCGGGACTACCTTCGATGAGCAGTTCTTC	CASSQTGTTFDEQFF
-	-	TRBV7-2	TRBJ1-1	TGTGCCAGCAGCTTATTTTCAACGAACACTGAAGCTTTCTTT	CASSLFSTNTEAFF
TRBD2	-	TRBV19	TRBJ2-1	TGTGCCAGTAGTATTCCCGTAGCGGGACGGGACTACAATGAGCAGTTCTTC	CASSIPVAGRDYNEQFF
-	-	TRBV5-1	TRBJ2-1	TGCGCCAGCAGCTTCAGACAAGGGGGTAATGAGCAGTTCTTC	CASSFRQGGNEQFF
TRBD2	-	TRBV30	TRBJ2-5	TGTGCCTGGAGTCCCGGGGGGGCGCGGGAGACCCAGTACTTC	CAWSPGGARETQYF
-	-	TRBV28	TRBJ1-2	TGTGCCAGCAGTTTTTCGGCCGTTGGTGACCGGCCGGGACGGCTAAACTATGGCTACACCTTC	CASSFSAVGDRPGRLNYGYTF
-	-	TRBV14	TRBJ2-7	TGTGCCAGCAGCCACCTAGCCTCCCGTTCAGAGCAGTACTTC	CASSHLASRSEQYF
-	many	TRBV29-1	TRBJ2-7	TGCAGCGTCAACCCCGGGGCGGGGTTTGGAGAGCAGTACTTC	CSVNPGAGFGEQYF
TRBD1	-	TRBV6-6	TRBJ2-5	TGTGCCAGCACCCCCTCCGGGACAGGGGGCTTGGAGACCCAGTACTTC	CASTPSGTGGLETQYF
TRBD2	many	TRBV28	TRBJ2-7	TGTGCCAGCAGCGCTAGCGGGTTTAACGAGCAGTACTTC	CASSASGFNEQYF
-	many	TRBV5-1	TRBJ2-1	TGCGCCAGCAGCACCTATCCGGGACGCAGCTCCTACAATGAGCAGTTCTTC	CASSTYPGRSSYNEQFF
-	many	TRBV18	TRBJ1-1	TGTGCCAGTCAGGGGCAGGTGAACACTGAAGCTTTCTTT	CASQGQVNTEAFF
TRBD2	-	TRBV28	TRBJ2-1	TGTGCCAGCACTCTCGGACTAGCGGCCTACAATGAGCAGTTCTTC	CASTLGLAAYNEQFF
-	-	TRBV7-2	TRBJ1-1	TGTGCCAGCAGCTCCGACAGGAGACGTGAAGCTTTCTTT	CASSSDRRREAFF
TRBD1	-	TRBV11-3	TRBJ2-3	TGTGCCAGCAGCTTAGGAATACCCGGGACAGGATCCGAATCAGATACGCAGTATTTT	CASSLGIPGTGSESDTQYF
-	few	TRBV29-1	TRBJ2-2	TGCAGCGTTGAGGGGACCGCCAACACCGGGGAGCTGTTTTTT	CSVEGTANTGELFF
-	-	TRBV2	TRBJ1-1	TGTGCCAGCAGTGCCCTTCCAGTGACCACTGAAGCTTTCTTT	CASSALPVTTEAFF
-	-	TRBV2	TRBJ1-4	TGTGCCAGCAGACAGGGACCTAATGAAAAACTGTTTTTT	CASRQGPNEKLFF
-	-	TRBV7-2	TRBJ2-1	TGTGCCAGCAGCTCCGGACTGCCCCGGGGCGCCCTTTACAATGAGCAGTTCTTC	CASSSGLPRGALYNEQFF
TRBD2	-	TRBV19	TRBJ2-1	TGTGCCAGTAGTACCCTTGGACTAGCGGGAGTGGATGAGCAGTTCTTC	CASSTLGLAGVDEQFF
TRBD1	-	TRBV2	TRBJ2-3	TGTGCCAGCACCGGGACAGGGGGGGCAGATACGCAGTATTTT	CASTGTGGADTQYF